The rows below give T cell receptor beta chains drawn from one sample of a study of cytomegalovirus exposure and HLA in healthy donors. Profiling relied on immunoSEQ multiplex PCR, and the TCRdb table lists in-frame clones only, not all of them. The sample lists roughly 150,000 clones, roughly 64% seen once, with roughly 3.1% in the top ten. Sequenced sample: PBMCs. Every receptor here comes from a woman in her thirties in good health and CMV-seropositive. CDR3s include the opening cysteine and the closing phenylalanine or tryptophan. The order of the fields is V gene, J gene, CDR3 protein.

>TRBV5-4|TRBJ2-7
CASSLGRQGRFEQYF
>TRBV28|TRBJ1-2
CASLRGYGYTF
>TRBV2|TRBJ2-1
CASKATFGTDYNEQFF
>TRBV27|TRBJ1-1
CASSLSGGNEAFF
>TRBV10-2|TRBJ2-1
CASSRRNEQFF
>TRBV7-9|TRBJ1-2
CASSLDGYGYTF
>TRBV2|TRBJ2-3
CASSDGSLSPSTDTQYF
>TRBV2|TRBJ2-2
CASRGLANTGELFF
>TRBV7-6|TRBJ2-5
CASSVTGQETQYF
>TRBV2|TRBJ2-2
CASCRQGNGELFF
>TRBV28|TRBJ1-5
CASSLRQLNQPQHF
>TRBV7-2|TRBJ2-3
CASSATSNEDTQYF
>TRBV11-3|TRBJ2-3
CASSAGPNADTQYF
>TRBV28|TRBJ1-5
CASLSGQVGNQPQHF
>TRBV25-1|TRBJ1-1
CASSYGQGLTEAFF
>TRBV13|TRBJ2-7
CASSGRPGLAVYEQYF
>TRBV6-1|TRBJ2-7
CASVTGTSLYEQYF
>TRBV5-8|TRBJ1-2
CASSLANLYYGYTF
>TRBV29-1|TRBJ1-4
CSAAGTGKGEKLFF
>TRBV5-8|TRBJ2-7
CASRSYYEQYF
>TRBV5-1|TRBJ1-4
CASSLGQGEGKLFF
>TRBV5-1|TRBJ2-3
CASSLSTGTDTQYF
>TRBV4-1|TRBJ2-7
CASSQGDRGTYEQYF
>TRBV30|TRBJ2-6
CAWSITGSGANVLTF
>TRBV6-1|TRBJ1-1
CASSEGQVSNTEAFF
>TRBV5-6|TRBJ2-3
CASSPPVGFSTDTQYF
>TRBV29-1|.
CSVGSYEQYF
>TRBV7-2|TRBJ2-7
CASSLGARYEQYF
>TRBV5-1|TRBJ2-1
CASSPGQGHEQFF
>TRBV19|TRBJ2-5
CASSTESPGTSQYF
>TRBV9|TRBJ2-5
CASSPGTSGGAETQYF
>TRBV2|TRBJ2-7
CASSQGLSYEQYF
>TRBV25-1|TRBJ1-2
CASSEVMGATDGYTF
>TRBV7-9|TRBJ1-2
CASSPPGFYGYTF
>TRBV29-1|TRBJ2-3
CSVEGEAGEYMDTQYF
>TRBV30|TRBJ1-1
CAWSLQGDTEAFF
>TRBV2|TRBJ2-4
CASSEAGTSAKNIQYF
>TRBV19|TRBJ1-2
CASSKDRGDYGYTF
>TRBV4-2|.
CASSQDTQRELHLYEQYF
>TRBV4-1|TRBJ2-5
CASSQTGLSGETQYF
>TRBV29-1|TRBJ1-1
CSAEGTPNTEAFF
>TRBV30|TRBJ2-3
CAWDPRDRGTDTQYF